The 6 T cell receptor beta chains listed next were all sequenced from one sample in a study of blood T cell repertoires in COVID-19. TCRdb's copy holds only in-frame clones and misses some; the assay was immunoSEQ multiplex PCR. This table has over 20,000 clones, 75% to 95% appearing once. The specimen was peripheral blood. The receptor set was obtained from a woman in her 70s with active COVID-19.

This chain connects TRBV7-9 to TRBJ1-1, with D hard to call. V dropped 5 bases and J dropped 7 bases, with 14 bases sitting between them. Germline CDR1 SEHNR, CDR2 FQNEAQ (reference sequence). The CDR3 length is 13 residues. CDR3 sequence: CASSPPSGGEAFF. CDR3 bases: TGTGCCAGCAGCCCACCCTCTGGAGGTGAAGCTTTCTTT.

The chain carries TRBV28 and TRBJ2-1, with TRBD2 matching 12 bases. The V and J ends lost 7 bases and 7 bases, in that order; junction bases with no gene match: 5. The CDR3 loop spans 14 amino acids. Germline assignment: CDR1 MDHEN and CDR2 SYDVKM. The CDR3 DNA is TGTGCCAGCATTACCGGGACTAGCGGGAATGAGCAGTTCTTC. Translating gives CASITGTSGNEQFF.

The chain joins TRBV6-5 to TRBJ1-1, with D perhaps TRBD1 (5 bases). CDR3 length: 13 amino acids. Germline CDR1 MNHEY, CDR2 SVGAGI. V lost 6 bases, J lost 0 bases, and 8 bases lay in between. CDR3 nucleotide sequence: TGTGCCAGCAGGGACACTATGAACACTGAAGCTTTCTTT. Residues: CASRDTMNTEAFF.

The chain is built from TRBV6-5 and TRBJ2-7; TRBD2 agrees at 7 bases. The CDR3 consists of 14 residues. The V and J ends lost 7 bases and 0 bases, in that order; junction bases with no gene match: 6. CDR1 and CDR2 from the germline V gene are MNHEY and SVGAGI. This CDR3 is CASTWRESSYEQYF. CDR3 in DNA: TGTGCCAGCACTTGGCGGGAGAGCTCCTACGAGCAGTACTTC.

J is TRBJ2-7 and V is TRBV27; TRBD1 aligns across 8 bases. There are 17 residues in the CDR3. Germline CDR1 MNHEY, CDR2 SMNVEV (reference sequence). V gave up 3 bases and J gave up 4 bases; unmatched junction bases: 14. The CDR3 here is CASSFSSQAGGQYEQYF. The CDR3 bases are TGTGCCAGCAGTTTTTCCTCCCAGGCAGGGGGCCAATACGAGCAGTACTTC.

DNA of the CDR3: TGCAGCGTTGAAGCTGTACCGGGACAGACTACCGGGGAGCTGTTTTTT. It translates to CSVEAVPGQTTGELFF. The rearrangement joins TRBV29-1 to TRBJ2-2; 7 bases agree with TRBD1. The CDR3 sequence is 16 residues long. With 1 base clipped from V and 5 bases from J, the junction kept 10 bases outside the gene matches. Germline V gives CDR1 SQVTM, CDR2 ANQGSEA.